The clone carrying this TCR beta chain came up many times. No antigen is known for it. The data derive from a study of T cells in Graves' hyperthyroidism and ophthalmopathy. RNA transcripts gave rise to amplified TCR beta CDR3 regions. The primer set for the first-round RT-PCR of the TCR CDR3 was HTBI. TCRdb processed the multiplex PCR reads anew with MiXCR; each CDR3 protein has one entry. Found here are about 530,000 distinct CDR3 sequences, 17% of them singletons; the top ten hold 15% to 20%. V dropped 3 bases and J dropped 4 bases, with 13 bases sitting between them. The germline gives CDR1 KGHSH, CDR2 LQKENI. The CDR3 covers 16 residues. General study findings and limits: The blood repertoire included most of the expanded thyroid clonotypes above 0.001.

This clonotype originated in a young woman with Graves' ophthalmopathy. The sequenced material came from blood. This chain uses TRBV18 with TRBJ1-6, with D perhaps TRBD1 (5 bases). The CDR3 here is CASSPTAALYNSPLHF. CDR3 bases: TGTGCCAGCTCACCGACAGCCGCTTTATATAATTCACCCCTCCACTTT.